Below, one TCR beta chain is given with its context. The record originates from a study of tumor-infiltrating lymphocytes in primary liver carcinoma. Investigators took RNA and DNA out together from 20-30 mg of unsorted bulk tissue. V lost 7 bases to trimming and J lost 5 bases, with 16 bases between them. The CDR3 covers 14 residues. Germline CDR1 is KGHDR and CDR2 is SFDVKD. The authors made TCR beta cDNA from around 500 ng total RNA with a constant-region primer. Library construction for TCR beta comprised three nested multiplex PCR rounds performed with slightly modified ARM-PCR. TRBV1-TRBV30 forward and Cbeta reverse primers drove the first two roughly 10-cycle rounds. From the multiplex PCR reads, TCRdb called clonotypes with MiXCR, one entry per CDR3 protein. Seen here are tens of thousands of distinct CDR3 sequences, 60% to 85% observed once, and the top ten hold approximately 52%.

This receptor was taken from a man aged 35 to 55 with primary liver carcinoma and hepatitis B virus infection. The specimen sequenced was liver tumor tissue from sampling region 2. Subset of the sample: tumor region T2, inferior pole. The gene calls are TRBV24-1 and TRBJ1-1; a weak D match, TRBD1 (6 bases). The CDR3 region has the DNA TGTGCCACCAGGGATAGGGGGTCCCGGACTGAAGCTTTCTTT. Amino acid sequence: CATRDRGSRTEAFF.